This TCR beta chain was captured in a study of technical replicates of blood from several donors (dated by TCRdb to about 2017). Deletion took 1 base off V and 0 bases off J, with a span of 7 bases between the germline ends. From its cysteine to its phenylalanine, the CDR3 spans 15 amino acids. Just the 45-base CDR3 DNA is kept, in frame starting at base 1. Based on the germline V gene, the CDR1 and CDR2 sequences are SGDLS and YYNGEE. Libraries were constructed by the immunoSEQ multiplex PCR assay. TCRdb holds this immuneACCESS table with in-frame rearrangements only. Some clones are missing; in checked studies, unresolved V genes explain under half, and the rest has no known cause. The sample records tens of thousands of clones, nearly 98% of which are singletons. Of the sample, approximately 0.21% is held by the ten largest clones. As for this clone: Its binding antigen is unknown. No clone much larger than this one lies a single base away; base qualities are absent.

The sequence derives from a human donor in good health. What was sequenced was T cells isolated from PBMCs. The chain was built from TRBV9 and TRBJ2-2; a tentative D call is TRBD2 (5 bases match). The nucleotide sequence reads TGTGCCAGCAGCGTAAGCGGTCCGAACACCGGGGAGCTGTTTTTT. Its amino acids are CASSVSGPNTGELFF.